This T cell receptor beta chain is from a study of T cell repertoires in cytomegalovirus infection. Turning to the study itself: An indication of both CMV infection and matching HLA type came from public TCR beta signatures.

Using its own MiXCR run on the reads, TCRdb lists one record per CDR3 protein. The profile covers approximately 500,000 distinct CDR3 sequences, with about 10% appearing a single time and roughly 10% taken by the ten largest. CDR1 is SGHKS and CDR2 is YYEKEE in the germline V gene (reference sequence). V shed 2 bases, J shed 12 bases, and the junction held 7 bases outside the gene matches. The CDR3 is made up of 13 amino acids. The sequence was collected from a human donor in good health (CMV status not recorded). Some clones in this sample may be carry-over from other donors' samples. The gene calls are TRBV5-5 and TRBJ2-1, with 8 bases lining up with TRBD2. The source material was PBMCs. CDR3 loop: CASSFTSAGGQFF. In DNA form, the CDR3 reads TGTGCCAGCAGCTTTACTAGCGCGGGGGGGCAGTTCTTC.